These 23 T cell receptor beta chains came from one sample sequenced in a study of cytomegalovirus exposure and HLA in healthy donors (dated by TCRdb to between 2016 and 2019). Libraries were built with the immunoSEQ multiplex PCR assay. A mixture of 60 forward primers for TCR Vbeta segments and 13 reverse primers for TCR Jbeta segments was used in the multiplex PCR. TCRdb obtained this table from immuneACCESS and retained in-frame rearrangements with V and J assigned. These tables miss some clones; where compared with another copy, unresolved V genes account for less than half of the shortfall, and the remainder is unexplained. In this sample the table shows some 100,000 clones, about 74% of which occur a single time. The top ten constitute less than 5% of the sample. The sample consisted of PBMCs. These receptors were obtained from a woman between 18 and 29 years old in good health and CMV-seropositive.

The V gene is TRBV4-1, the J gene TRBJ2-5; 7 bases line up with TRBD2. The ends lost 1 base at V and 3 bases at J; junction bases unmatched: 11. CDR3 length: 17 residues. Germline V gene lookup returns CDR1 MGHRA and CDR2 YSYEKL. DNA of the CDR3: TGCGCCAGCAGCCAAGGTCTTAGCGCGGGAGTGGAAGAGACCCAGTACTTC. Amino acid sequence: CASSQGLSAGVEETQYF.

The rearrangement links TRBV11-2 to TRBJ1-1, with 10 bases aligning to TRBD1. CDR1 is SGHAT and CDR2 is FQNNGV in the germline V gene. The ends lost 5 bases at V and 5 bases at J; junction bases unmatched: 5. CDR3 size: 14 residues. DNA for the CDR3: TGTGCCAGCAGCCTGACAGGGGGCGAAACTGAAGCTTTCTTT. This gives the protein CASSLTGGETEAFF.

The chain links TRBV27 to TRBJ1-5; no clear D. The CDR3 totals 15 residues. Germline CDR1 reads MNHEY; CDR2 reads SMNVEV (reference sequence). V was shortened by 5 bases and J by 5 bases, with 16 bases between the two germline ends. The CDR3 region has the DNA TGTGCCAGCAGTACCCTGCCCCCGGTCGATCAGCCCCAGCATTTT. Translation gives CASSTLPPVDQPQHF.

The chain joins TRBV29-1 to TRBJ2-1; no clear D gene. The CDR3 is 14 amino acids. Trimming shortened V by 2 bases and J by 3 bases, and 11 bases separated the two germline ends. CDR1 is SQVTM, CDR2 ANQGSEA, per germline. The CDR3 nucleotides are TGCAGCGTTGAACAGAACCAGGTCTACAATGAGCAGTTCTTC. This encodes CSVEQNQVYNEQFF.

For the CDR3, the DNA is TGTGCTAGCGCCCCGCCGCGTTACAATGAGCAGTTCTTC. Its translation is CASAPPRYNEQFF. J is TRBJ2-1 and V is TRBV12-5; D ambiguous. Trimming stripped 9 bases from V and 4 bases from J, with 13 bases between. There are 13 residues in the CDR3. Germline values: CDR1 LGHNT, CDR2 FRNRAP.

The rearrangement links TRBV11-2 to TRBJ1-1, with no clear D. The CDR3 spans 15 residues. V lost 1 base to trimming and J lost 0 bases, with 9 bases between them. The germline V gene encodes CDR1 SGHAT and CDR2 FQNNGV. This CDR3 is CASSLAQNLNTEAFF. DNA of the CDR3: TGTGCCAGCAGCTTAGCGCAGAATCTGAACACTGAAGCTTTCTTT.

The CDR3 loop reads CASSMSLAGGGDTQYF. CDR3 in DNA: TGCGCCAGCAGCATGTCACTAGCGGGAGGGGGAGATACGCAGTATTTT. The chain recombines TRBV5-1 with TRBJ2-3; 13 nucleotides match TRBD2. Germline values: CDR1 SGHRS, CDR2 YFSETQ. The ends lost 4 bases at V and 5 bases at J; junction bases unmatched: 7. This CDR3 spans 16 amino acids.

The V and J genes are TRBV6-5 and TRBJ2-5; TRBD2 matches 12 bases. The CDR3 contains 14 residues. From germline, CDR1 is MNHEY and CDR2 SVGAGI. The CDR3 spells CATRLAGGREAQYF. CDR3 bases: TGTGCAACCAGGCTAGCGGGAGGGAGGGAGGCCCAGTACTTC.

The chain carries TRBV11-3 and TRBJ2-7, with 7 bases lining up with TRBD2. V was clipped by 4 bases and J by 4 bases; unmatched bases: 16. CDR1 and CDR2 (germline): SGHNT, YENEEA. The CDR3 is made up of 17 amino acids. This CDR3 reads CASSSREWRGFKYEQYF. The CDR3 DNA sequence: TGTGCCAGCAGCTCGCGGGAGTGGCGGGGGTTCAAATACGAGCAGTACTTC.

This clone showed up just a few times. The chain joins TRBV28 to TRBJ2-3, with 9 bases aligning to TRBD2. The CDR3 consists of 17 residues. The germline gives CDR1 MDHEN, CDR2 SYDVKM. The V gene end was trimmed by 5 bases and the J gene end by 2 bases; junction bases not matched to a gene: 11. CDR3 sequence: CASSTRLAGYNTDTQYF. The CDR3 DNA reads TGTGCCAGCAGTACACGCCTAGCGGGATACAACACAGATACGCAGTATTTT.

This clone was seen a handful of times. The gene calls are TRBV4-3 and TRBJ2-7, with D perhaps matching TRBD1 (6 bases). V lost 4 bases, J lost 7 bases, and 14 bases lay in between. CDR1 and CDR2 (germline): LGHNA, YSLEER. The CDR3 spans 13 residues. In nucleotides, the CDR3 is TGCGCCAGCAGCCCCAATACAGGGCGAGAGCAGTACTTC. It yields the protein CASSPNTGREQYF.

The chain employs TRBV30 and TRBJ2-7, with D unclear. Trimming took 4 bases from V and 4 from J, leaving 11 bases between them. Germline assignment: CDR1 GTSNPN and CDR2 SVGIG (reference sequence). The CDR3 has 12 amino acids. CDR3 sequence: CAWTPQAYEQYF. The DNA for the CDR3 is TGTGCCTGGACTCCTCAAGCGTACGAGCAGTACTTC.

The chain combines TRBV6-1 with TRBJ1-3; possible D gene TRBD1, 5 bases. Germline values: CDR1 MNHNS, CDR2 SASEGT. The CDR3 has 16 amino acids. The V end was cut by 2 bases, the J end by 0 bases, with 11 bases between. The CDR3 is CASSEREGSSGNTIYF. CDR3 bases: TGTGCCAGCAGTGAACGGGAGGGGTCCTCTGGAAACACCATATATTTT.

This chain joins TRBV21-1 and TRBJ2-7; the D call of TRBD2 is as the table states it, not checked on the DNA. TRBV21-1 is marked as a pseudogene. This CDR3 region has 11 residues. CDR3 amino acids: CASSNPTGGHF. Written as DNA, the CDR3 is TGTGCCAGCAGCAATCCGACGGGGGGGCACTTC.

This chain links TRBV14 with TRBJ1-3, with D unresolved. Trimming cost V 1 base and J 0 bases, with 7 bases left between them. The CDR3 totals 15 residues. The V gene's germline CDR1 is SGHDN and CDR2 FVKESK. Here the CDR3 DNA reads TGTGCCAGCAGCCAAGTCCGGTCCTCTGGAAACACCATATATTTT. Translating gives CASSQVRSSGNTIYF.

This clone showed up just a few times. The rearrangement joins TRBV28 to TRBJ2-1, with D hard to call. Germline CDR1 MDHEN, CDR2 SYDVKM. The ends were cut back, 3 bases at V and 6 bases at J, with 12 bases in the middle. The CDR3 spans 14 residues. CDR3 DNA sequence: TGTGCCAGCAGTTTTGGTGGGCCTCTCAATGAGCAGTTCTTC. Amino acid sequence: CASSFGGPLNEQFF.

The V call is TRBV7-9, the J call TRBJ2-7; D remains unclear. The CDR3 runs to 15 residues. V lost 4 bases and J 3 bases, leaving 16 bases between the germline ends. Germline V gene lookup returns CDR1 SEHNR and CDR2 FQNEAQ (reference sequence). The CDR3 coding sequence is TGTGCCAGCAGCTACGACCTTTCTCAGGACTACGAGCAGTACTTC. It codes for CASSYDLSQDYEQYF.

V gene TRBV5-1 combines with J gene TRBJ2-3; 7 bases fit TRBD2. CDR3 length equals 15 residues. Trimming took 4 bases from V and 5 from J; bases not matched to a gene: 10. CDR1 is SGHRS and CDR2 is YFSETQ in the germline V gene. Here the CDR3 DNA reads TGCGCCAGCAGCCCGGATGGCGGGAGCGGAGATACGCAGTATTTT. Translation gives CASSPDGGSGDTQYF.

The V and J genes are TRBV5-1 and TRBJ2-1; 9 positions agree with TRBD1. The V gene end was trimmed by 4 bases and the J gene end by 3 bases; junction bases not matched to a gene: 2. The CDR3 has 14 amino acids. Per the germline V gene, CDR1 is SGHRS and CDR2 is YFSETQ. The CDR3 here is CASSGGQGYNEQFF. DNA for the CDR3: TGCGCCAGCAGCGGGGGACAGGGCTACAATGAGCAGTTCTTC.

The rearrangement uses TRBV10-3 and TRBJ2-7; 11 bases line up with TRBD2. The germline CDR1 and CDR2 sequences are ENHRY and SYGVKD. The V and J ends lost 2 bases and 5 bases, in that order; junction bases with no gene match: 2. The length of the CDR3 is 14 residues. For the CDR3, the DNA is TGTGCCATCAGTGAGGGGACTAGCGGCGACGAGCAGTACTTC. Translating it yields CAISEGTSGDEQYF.

For this clone: Other DNA sequences within the sample encode an identical CDR3. The rearrangement uses TRBV27 and TRBJ1-6; 11 nucleotides match TRBD1. Germline CDR1 is MNHEY and CDR2 is SMNVEV (reference sequence). J lost 9 bases, V lost 2 bases, and 3 bases had no gene match. The CDR3 has 15 amino acids. DNA of the CDR3: TGTGCCAGCAGTTTAGGACAGGGGGCCGGTTCACCCCTCCACTTT. Encoded protein: CASSLGQGAGSPLHF.

The CDR3 sequence is CAWRKGANQPQHF. In DNA form, the CDR3 reads TGTGCCTGGAGAAAAGGGGCGAATCAGCCCCAGCATTTT. V and J are TRBV30 and TRBJ1-5, with D possibly being TRBD1 (5 bases). CDR3 length: 13 amino acids. The germline V gene has CDR1 GTSNPN and CDR2 SVGIG (reference sequence). V was cut by 3 bases and J by 4 bases, with 10 bases left in between. The full variable domain, with the rest looked up from reference TRBV30 and TRBJ1-5, is SQTIHQWPATLVQPVGSPLSLECTVEGTSNPNLYWYRQAAGRGLQLLFYSVGIGQISSEVPQNLSASRPQDRQFILSSKKLLLSDSGFYLCAWRKGANQPQHFGDGTRLSIL.

The V gene is TRBV6-1, the J gene TRBJ1-2; D is undetermined. Germline CDR1 reads MNHNS; CDR2 reads SASEGT. With 5 bases removed from V and 8 bases from J, the gap between germline ends came to 21 bases. CDR3 size: 15 residues. The CDR3 spells CASSPRLAFLVGYTF. Written as DNA, the CDR3 is TGTGCCAGCAGTCCGAGACTGGCCTTCCTTGTCGGCTACACCTTC.